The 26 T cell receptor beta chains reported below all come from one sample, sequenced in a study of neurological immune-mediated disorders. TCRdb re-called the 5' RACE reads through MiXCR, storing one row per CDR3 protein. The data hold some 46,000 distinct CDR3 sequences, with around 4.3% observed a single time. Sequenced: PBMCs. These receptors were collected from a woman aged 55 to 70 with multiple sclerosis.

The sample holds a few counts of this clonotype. The CDR3: CASSSGQTGQPQHF. Written as DNA, the CDR3 is TGTGCCAGCAGCTCCGGACAGACGGGTCAGCCCCAGCATTTT. This chain links TRBV7-2 with TRBJ1-5; D might be TRBD1 (6 bases). V was shortened by 4 bases and J by 6 bases, with 13 bases between the two germline ends. CDR3 length equals 14 residues. Germline CDR1 and CDR2: SGHTA and FQGNSA.

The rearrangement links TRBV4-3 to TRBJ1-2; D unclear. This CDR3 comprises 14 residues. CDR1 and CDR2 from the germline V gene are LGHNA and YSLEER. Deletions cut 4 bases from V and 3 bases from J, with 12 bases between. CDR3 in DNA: TGCGCCAGCAGCCCCTCAACAGATTACTATGGCTACACCTTC. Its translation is CASSPSTDYYGYTF.

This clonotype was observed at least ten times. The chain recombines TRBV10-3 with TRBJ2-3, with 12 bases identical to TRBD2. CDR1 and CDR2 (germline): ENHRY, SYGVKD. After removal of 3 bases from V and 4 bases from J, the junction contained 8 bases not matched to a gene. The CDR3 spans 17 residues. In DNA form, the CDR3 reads TGTGCCATCAGTGAAGGGCTAGCGGGAGGGCCCCCAGATACGCAGTATTTT. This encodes CAISEGLAGGPPDTQYF.

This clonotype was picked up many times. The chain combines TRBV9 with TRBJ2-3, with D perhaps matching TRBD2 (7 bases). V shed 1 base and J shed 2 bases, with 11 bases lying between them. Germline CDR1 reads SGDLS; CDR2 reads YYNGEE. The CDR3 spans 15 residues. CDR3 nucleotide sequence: TGTGCCAGCAGCGTAAACGGGGGGCTCACAGATACGCAGTATTTT. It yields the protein CASSVNGGLTDTQYF. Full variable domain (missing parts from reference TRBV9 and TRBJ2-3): DSGVTQTPKHLITATGQRVTLRCSPRSGDLSVYWYQQSLDQGLQFLIQYYNGEERAKGNILERFSAQQFPDLHSELNLSSLELGDSALYFCASSVNGGLTDTQYFGPGTRLTVL.

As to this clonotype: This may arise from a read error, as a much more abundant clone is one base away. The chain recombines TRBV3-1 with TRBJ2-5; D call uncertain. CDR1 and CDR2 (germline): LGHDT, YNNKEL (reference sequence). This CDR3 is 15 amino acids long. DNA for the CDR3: TGTGCCAGCATCCAAGAGGTGGGCGGCCAAGAGACCCAGTACTTC. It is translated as CASIQEVGGQETQYF.

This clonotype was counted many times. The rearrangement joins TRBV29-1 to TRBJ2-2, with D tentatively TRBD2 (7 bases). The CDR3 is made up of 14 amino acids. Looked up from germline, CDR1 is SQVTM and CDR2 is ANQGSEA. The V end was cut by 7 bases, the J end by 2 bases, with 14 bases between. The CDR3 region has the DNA TGCAGCGCCTCTAGGGGGGGAAACACCGGGGAGCTGTTTTTT. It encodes CSASRGGNTGELFF.

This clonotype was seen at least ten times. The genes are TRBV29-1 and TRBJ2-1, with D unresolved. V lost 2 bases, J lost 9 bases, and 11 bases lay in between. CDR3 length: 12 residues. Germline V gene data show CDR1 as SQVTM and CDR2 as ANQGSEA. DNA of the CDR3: TGCAGCGTTGAATTGTCGCGCGGTGAGCAGTTCTTC. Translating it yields CSVELSRGEQFF.

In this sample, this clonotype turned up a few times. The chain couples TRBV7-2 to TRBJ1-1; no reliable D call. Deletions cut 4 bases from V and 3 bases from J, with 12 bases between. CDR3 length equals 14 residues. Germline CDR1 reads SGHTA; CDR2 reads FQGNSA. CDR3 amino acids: CASSSGYPDTEAFF. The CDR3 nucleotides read TGTGCCAGCAGCTCGGGGTACCCGGACACTGAAGCTTTCTTT.

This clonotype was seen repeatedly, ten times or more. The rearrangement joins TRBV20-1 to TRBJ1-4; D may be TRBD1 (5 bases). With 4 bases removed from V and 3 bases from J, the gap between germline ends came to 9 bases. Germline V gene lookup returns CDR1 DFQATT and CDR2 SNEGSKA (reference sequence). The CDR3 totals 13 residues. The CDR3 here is CSATDSPNEKLFF. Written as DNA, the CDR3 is TGCAGTGCTACCGACAGCCCTAATGAAAAACTGTTTTTT.

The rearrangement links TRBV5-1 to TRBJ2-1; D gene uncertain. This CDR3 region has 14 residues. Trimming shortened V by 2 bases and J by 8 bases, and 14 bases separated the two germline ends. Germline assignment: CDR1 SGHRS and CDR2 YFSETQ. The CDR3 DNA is TGCGCCAGCAGCTTTACGCCGAAGGGTTATGAGCAGTTCTTC. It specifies CASSFTPKGYEQFF.

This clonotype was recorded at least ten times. The CDR3 protein is CASSWKDRGRDGYTF. The CDR3 DNA reads as TGTGCCAGCAGTTGGAAGGACAGGGGGCGGGATGGCTACACCTTC. This chain joins TRBV27 and TRBJ1-2, with 11 bases aligning to TRBD1. Germline V CDR1 and CDR2: MNHEY, SMNVEV (reference sequence). This CDR3 is 15 amino acids long. Unmatched junction bases numbered 7, after V lost 4 bases and J lost 6 bases.

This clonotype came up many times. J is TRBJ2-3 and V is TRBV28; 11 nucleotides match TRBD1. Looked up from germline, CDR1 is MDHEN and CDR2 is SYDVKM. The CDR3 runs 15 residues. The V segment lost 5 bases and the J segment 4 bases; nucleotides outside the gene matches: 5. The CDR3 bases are TGTGCCAGCAGTACCTCGGGACAGGGGGCAGATACGCAGTATTTT. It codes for CASSTSGQGADTQYF.

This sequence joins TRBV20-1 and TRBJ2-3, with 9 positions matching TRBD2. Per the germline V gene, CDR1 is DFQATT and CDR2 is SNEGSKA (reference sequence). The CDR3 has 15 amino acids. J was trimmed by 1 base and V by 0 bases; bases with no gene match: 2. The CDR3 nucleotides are TGCAGTGCTAGAGACCCTAGCGGGGGCACAGATACGCAGTATTTT. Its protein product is CSARDPSGGTDTQYF.

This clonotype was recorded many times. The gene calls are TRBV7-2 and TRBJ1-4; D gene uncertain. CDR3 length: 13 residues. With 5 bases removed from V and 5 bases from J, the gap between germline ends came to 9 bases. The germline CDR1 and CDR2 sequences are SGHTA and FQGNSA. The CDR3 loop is CASSGSGNEKLFF. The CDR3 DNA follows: TGTGCCAGCAGCGGTAGCGGGAATGAAAAACTGTTTTTT. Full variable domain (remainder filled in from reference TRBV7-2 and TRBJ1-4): GAGVSQSPSNKVTEKGKDVELRCDPISGHTALYWYRQSLGQGLEFLIYFQGNSAPDKSGLPSDRFSAERTGGSVSTLTIQRTQQEDSAVYLCASSGSGNEKLFFGSGTQLSVL.

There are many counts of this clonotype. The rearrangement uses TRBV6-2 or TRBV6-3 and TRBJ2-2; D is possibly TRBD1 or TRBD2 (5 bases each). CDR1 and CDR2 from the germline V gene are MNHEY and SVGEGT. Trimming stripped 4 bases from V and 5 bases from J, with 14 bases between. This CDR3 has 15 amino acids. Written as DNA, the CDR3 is TGTGCCAGCAGTTCCGGGACCCGAGGGACCGGGGAGCTGTTTTTT. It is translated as CASSSGTRGTGELFF.

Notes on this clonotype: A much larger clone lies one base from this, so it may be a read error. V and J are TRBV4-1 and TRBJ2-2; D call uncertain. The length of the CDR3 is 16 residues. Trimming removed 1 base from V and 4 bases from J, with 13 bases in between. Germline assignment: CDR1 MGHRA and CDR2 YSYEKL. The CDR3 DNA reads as TGCGCCAGCAGCCAAGGCCAGGCCCGAGGCACCGGGGAGCTGTTTTTT. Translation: CASSQGQARGTGELFF.

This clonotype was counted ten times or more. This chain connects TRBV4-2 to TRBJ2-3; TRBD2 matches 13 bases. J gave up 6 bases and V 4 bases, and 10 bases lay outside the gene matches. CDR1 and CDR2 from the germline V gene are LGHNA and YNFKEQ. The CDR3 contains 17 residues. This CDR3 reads CASSLRTSGGFGDTQYF. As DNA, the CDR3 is TGTGCCAGCAGCCTCCGGACTAGCGGGGGTTTCGGGGATACGCAGTATTTT.

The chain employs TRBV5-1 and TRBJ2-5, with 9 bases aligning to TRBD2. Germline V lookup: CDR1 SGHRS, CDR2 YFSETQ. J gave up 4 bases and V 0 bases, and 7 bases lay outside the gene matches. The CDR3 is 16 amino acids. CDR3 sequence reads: CASSLDAGGLLETQYF. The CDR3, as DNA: TGCGCCAGCAGCTTGGATGCGGGGGGGCTTTTAGAGACCCAGTACTTC.

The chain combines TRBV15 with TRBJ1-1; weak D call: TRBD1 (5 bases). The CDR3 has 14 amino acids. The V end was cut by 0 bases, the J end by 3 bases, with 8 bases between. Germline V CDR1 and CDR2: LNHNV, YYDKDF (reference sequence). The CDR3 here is CATSRDQGYTEAFF. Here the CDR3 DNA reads TGTGCCACCAGCAGAGATCAGGGTTACACTGAAGCTTTCTTT.

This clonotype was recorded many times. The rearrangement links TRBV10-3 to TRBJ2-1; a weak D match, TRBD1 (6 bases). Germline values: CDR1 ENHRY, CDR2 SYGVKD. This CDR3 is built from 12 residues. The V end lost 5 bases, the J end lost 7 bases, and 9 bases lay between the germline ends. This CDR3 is CAISSGTNEQFF. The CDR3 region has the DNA TGTGCCATCAGTTCCGGGACAAATGAGCAGTTCTTC.

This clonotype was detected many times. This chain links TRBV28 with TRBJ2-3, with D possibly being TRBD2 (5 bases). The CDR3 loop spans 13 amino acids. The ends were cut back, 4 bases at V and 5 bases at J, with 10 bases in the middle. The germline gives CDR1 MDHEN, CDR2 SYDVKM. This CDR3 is CASSWPSGDTQYF. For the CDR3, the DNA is TGTGCCAGCAGTTGGCCGAGCGGAGATACGCAGTATTTT.

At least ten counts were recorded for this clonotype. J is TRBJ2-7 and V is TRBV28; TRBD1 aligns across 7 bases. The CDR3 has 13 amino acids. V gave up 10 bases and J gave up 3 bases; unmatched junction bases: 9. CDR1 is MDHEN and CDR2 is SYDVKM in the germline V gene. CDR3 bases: TGTGCCATCAGGGGACAGACAAACTACGAGCAGTACTTC. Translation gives CAIRGQTNYEQYF.

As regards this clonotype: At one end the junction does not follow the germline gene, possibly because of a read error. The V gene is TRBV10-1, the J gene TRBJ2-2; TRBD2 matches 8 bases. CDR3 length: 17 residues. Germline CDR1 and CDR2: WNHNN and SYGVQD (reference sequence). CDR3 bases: TGCGACAGCAGTGACGGGAGGGGACTTCTGAACACCGGGGAGCTGTTTTTT. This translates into CDSSDGRGLLNTGELFF.

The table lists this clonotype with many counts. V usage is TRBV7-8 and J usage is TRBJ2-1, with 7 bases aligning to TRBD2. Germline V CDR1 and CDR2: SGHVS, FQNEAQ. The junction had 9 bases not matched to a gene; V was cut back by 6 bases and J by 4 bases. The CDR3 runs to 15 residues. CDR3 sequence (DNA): TGTGCCAGCAGTCGGCGGGCGCGGGAGTACAATGAGCAGTTCTTC. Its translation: CASSRRAREYNEQFF.

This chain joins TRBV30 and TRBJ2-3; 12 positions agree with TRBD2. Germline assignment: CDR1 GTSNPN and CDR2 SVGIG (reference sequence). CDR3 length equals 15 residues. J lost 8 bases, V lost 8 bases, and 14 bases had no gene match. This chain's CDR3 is CAGDPSGGAGGTQYF. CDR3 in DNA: TGTGCCGGAGACCCTAGCGGGGGGGCAGGCGGTACGCAGTATTTT.

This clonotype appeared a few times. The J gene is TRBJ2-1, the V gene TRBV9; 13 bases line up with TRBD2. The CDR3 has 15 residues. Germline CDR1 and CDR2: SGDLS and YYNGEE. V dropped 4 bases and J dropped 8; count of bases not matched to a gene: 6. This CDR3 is CASSSTSGRADEQFF. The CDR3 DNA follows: TGTGCCAGCAGCTCAACTAGCGGGAGGGCAGATGAGCAGTTCTTC.